This TCR beta chain was retrieved from a study of metastatic and nonmetastatic thyroid tumors. Study-wide points: The reported finding was significantly higher TCR beta diversity in malignant thyroid tumors relative to benign nodules, in blood and tumor.

The entire patient cohort was treatment-naive prior to thyroid surgery. Using MiXCR, TCRdb re-called clones from the PCR reads. The profile shows over 35,000 clones, around a sixth of them singletons. Ten or more counts support this clone. Its antigen remains unknown. The sequence came from a female donor with papillary thyroid cancer or a benign thyroid nodule (not recorded which). Some clones in this sample may be carry-over from other donors' samples. The sequenced sample consisted of tumor tissue.

CDR3 nucleotides: TGTGCCAGCAGCTTACTCAGTTCACCCCTCCACTTT. Amino acid sequence: CASSLLSSPLHF. V and J are TRBV11-2 and TRBJ1-6; D remains unclear. CDR3 length equals 12 residues. With 2 bases removed from V and 9 bases from J, the gap between germline ends came to 5 bases. Germline CDR1 SGHAT, CDR2 FQNNGV.